This T cell receptor (beta chain) was sequenced in a study of glioma-infiltrating T cells. Regarding the study as a whole: Gliomas, especially low-grade, showed above-expected tissue-blood divergence; non-neoplastic patients showed below. Very few CDR3 sequences were shared between tissue and blood.

Note on this clonotype: The antigen remains undetermined.

J was trimmed by 0 bases and V by 3 bases; bases with no gene match: 4. The germline CDR1 and CDR2 sequences are KGHSH and LQKENI. The CDR3 consists of 17 residues. TCR alpha and beta CDR3 regions were amplified from RNA using iRepertoire nested multiplex PCR. For one-step reverse transcription and amplification, about 85-400 ng of tissue mRNA or PBMC total RNA was used. In TCRdb, the multiplex PCR reads were re-called with MiXCR into one record per CDR3 protein. The sample yields 150,000 to 200,000 distinct CDR3 sequences, 32% seen once. The TCR sequence derives from a human donor with low-grade glioma or glioblastoma, undergoing nonglioma brain surgery, or in good health (not recorded which). The genes are TRBV18 and TRBJ1-4; 10 nucleotides match TRBD1. Sequenced: glioma tissue, nonneoplastic brain tissue, or PBMCs (not recorded which). CDR3 sequence reads: CASSPLDRGTTNEKLFF. CDR3 coding DNA: TGTGCCAGCTCACCTTTGGACAGGGGGACAACTAATGAAAAACTGTTTTTT. The variable domain in full, with the rest retrieved from reference TRBV18 and TRBJ1-4, is NAGVMQNPRHLVRRRGQEARLRCSPMKGHSHVYWYRQLPEEGLKFMVYLQKENIIDESGMPKERFSAEFPKEGPSILRIQQVVRGDSAAYFCASSPLDRGTTNEKLFFGSGTQLSVL.